This TCR beta chain was sequenced during a study of CD8 T cells in ankylosing spondylitis (dated by TCRdb to 2017 to 2019). Study-level background: To find TCR variants linked to disease, the study profiled T cell receptor beta repertoires in ankylosing spondylitis patients and healthy donors. The whole study cohort included over a hundred healthy donors and 20 to 30 ankylosing spondylitis patients. Peripheral blood was sampled, and synovial fluid was also collected from ankylosing spondylitis patients.

What the study reported, not specific to this receptor: Some of the motif variants had been reported before in the synovial fluid and blood of reactive arthritis patients, a finding that suggests common disease-initiation mechanisms. The disease-linked clones were reported as significantly enriched in matched synovial fluid samples from ankylosing spondylitis patients. A CD8+ phenotype was shown by the disease-linked clones, which were found at relatively low frequencies in peripheral blood. Blood from ankylosing spondylitis patients appeared to be characterized by a TCR beta motif made up of several highly homologous amino acid variants.

Sequences SGHAT (CDR1) and FQNNGV (CDR2) are obtained from the germline V gene. The germline V end is reduced by 5 bases and the J end by 7 bases; junction bases left unmatched: 3. CDR3 length: 14 amino acids, cysteine to phenylalanine. Only the CDR3 portion is preserved as DNA: 42 bases, with reading frame beginning at the first base. For this clonotype: This clone's antigen is unknown. The sample holds no much larger clone one base away, and base qualities are not on file.

Sequencer: Illumina HiSeq 2500. Quantitative 5'-RACE with molecular barcodes was used to prepare TCR beta libraries. As for the authors' bioinformatics: A new computational method based on a probabilistic model of VDJ rearrangement was used to identify disease-linked TCR variants. TCRdb reprocessing: public reads trimmed at Q25 with fastp, clones called with MiXCR, in-frame beta chains kept. Rows are combined by CDR3 protein, so each entry shows the most common genes and DNA. The V and J calls come from TCRdb's annotation, not from the publication. The sample has 310,000 or so distinct CDR3 sequences on record, around 20% of them singletons. The ten largest clonotypes hold around 7.8% of the sample.

Input material: blood, either unsorted or a sorted T cell fraction (not recorded which). The chain is made from TRBV11-2 and TRBJ2-1; TRBD2 aligns with 12 central bases. The origin of this receptor is a male donor with ankylosing spondylitis or in good health (not recorded which). The nucleotide sequence is given as TGTGCCAGCAGCAACCTAGCGGGAGGGAATGAGCAGTTCTTC. This gives the protein CASSNLAGGNEQFF.